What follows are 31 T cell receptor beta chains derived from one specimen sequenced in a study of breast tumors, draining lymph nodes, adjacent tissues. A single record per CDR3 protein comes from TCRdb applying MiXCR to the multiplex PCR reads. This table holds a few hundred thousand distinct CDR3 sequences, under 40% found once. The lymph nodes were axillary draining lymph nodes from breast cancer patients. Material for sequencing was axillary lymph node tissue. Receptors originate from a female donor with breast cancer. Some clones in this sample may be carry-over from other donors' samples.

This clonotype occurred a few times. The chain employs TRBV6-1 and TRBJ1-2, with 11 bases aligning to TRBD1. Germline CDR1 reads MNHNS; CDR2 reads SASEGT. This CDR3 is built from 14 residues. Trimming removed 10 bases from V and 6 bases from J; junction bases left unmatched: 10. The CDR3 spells CATNLGTGGNGYTF. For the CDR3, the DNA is TGTGCCACCAATCTCGGGACAGGGGGGAATGGCTACACCTTC.

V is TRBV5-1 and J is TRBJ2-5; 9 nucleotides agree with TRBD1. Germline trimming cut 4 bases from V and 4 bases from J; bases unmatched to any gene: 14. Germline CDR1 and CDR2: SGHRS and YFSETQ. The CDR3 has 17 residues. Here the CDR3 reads CASSLGQGTMVGETQYF. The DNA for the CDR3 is TGCGCCAGCAGCCTCGGACAGGGGACTATGGTAGGAGAGACCCAGTACTTC.

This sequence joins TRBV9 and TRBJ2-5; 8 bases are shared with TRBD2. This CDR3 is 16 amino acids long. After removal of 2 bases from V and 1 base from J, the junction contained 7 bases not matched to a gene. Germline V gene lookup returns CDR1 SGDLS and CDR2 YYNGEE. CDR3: CASSVSGLAGQETQYF. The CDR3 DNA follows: TGTGCCAGCAGCGTTAGTGGTCTAGCGGGCCAAGAGACCCAGTACTTC.

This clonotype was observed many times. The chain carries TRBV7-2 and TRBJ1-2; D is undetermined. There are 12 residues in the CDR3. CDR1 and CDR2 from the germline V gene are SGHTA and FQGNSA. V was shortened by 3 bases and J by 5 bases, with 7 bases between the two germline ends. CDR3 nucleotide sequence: TGTGCCAGCAGCTTGGACGGATATGGCTACACCTTC. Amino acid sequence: CASSLDGYGYTF.

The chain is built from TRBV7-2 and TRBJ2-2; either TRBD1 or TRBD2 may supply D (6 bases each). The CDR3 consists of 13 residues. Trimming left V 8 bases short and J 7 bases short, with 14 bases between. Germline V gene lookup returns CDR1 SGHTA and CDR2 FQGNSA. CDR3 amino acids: CASVGGADGELFF. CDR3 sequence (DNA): TGTGCCAGCGTCGGGGGCGCTGACGGGGAGCTGTTTTTT.

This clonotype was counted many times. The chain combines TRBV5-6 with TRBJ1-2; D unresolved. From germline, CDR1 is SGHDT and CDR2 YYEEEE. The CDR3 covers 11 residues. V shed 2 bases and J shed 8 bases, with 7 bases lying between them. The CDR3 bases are TGTGCCAGCAGCTTTGAGAGGGGCTACACCTTC. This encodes CASSFERGYTF.

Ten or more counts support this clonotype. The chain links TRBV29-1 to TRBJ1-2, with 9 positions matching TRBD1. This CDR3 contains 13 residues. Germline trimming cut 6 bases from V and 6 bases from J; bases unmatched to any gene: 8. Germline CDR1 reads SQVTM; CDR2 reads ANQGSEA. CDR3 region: CSVILQGAHGYTF. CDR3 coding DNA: TGCAGCGTGATCCTACAGGGGGCGCATGGCTACACCTTC.

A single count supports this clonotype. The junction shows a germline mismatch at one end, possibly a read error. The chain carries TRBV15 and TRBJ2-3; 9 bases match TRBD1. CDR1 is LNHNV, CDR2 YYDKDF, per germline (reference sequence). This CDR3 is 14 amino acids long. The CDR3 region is CVTSLDRGADTQYF. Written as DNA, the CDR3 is TGTGTCACCAGCCTCGACAGGGGGGCAGATACGCAGTACTTT.

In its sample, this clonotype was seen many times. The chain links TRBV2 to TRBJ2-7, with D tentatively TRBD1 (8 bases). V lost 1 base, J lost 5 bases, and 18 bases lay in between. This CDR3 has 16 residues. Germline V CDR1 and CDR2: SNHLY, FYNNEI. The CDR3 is CASSEEGQGGNHEQYF. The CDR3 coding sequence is TGTGCCAGCAGTGAAGAAGGACAGGGAGGGAACCACGAGCAGTACTTC.

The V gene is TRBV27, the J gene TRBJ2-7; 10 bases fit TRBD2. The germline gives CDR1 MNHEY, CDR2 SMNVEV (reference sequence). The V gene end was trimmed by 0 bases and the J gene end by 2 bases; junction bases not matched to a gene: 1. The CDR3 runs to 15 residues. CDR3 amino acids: CASSLSLAGAYEQYF. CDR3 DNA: TGTGCCAGCAGTTTATCGCTAGCGGGAGCCTACGAGCAGTACTTC.

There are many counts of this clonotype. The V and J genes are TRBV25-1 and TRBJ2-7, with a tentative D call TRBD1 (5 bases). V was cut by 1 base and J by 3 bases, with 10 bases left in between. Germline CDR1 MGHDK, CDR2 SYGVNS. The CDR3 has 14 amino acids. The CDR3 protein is CASSEWGSIYEQYF. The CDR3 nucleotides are TGTGCCAGCAGTGAATGGGGCAGTATCTACGAGCAGTACTTC.

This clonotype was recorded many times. The CDR3 bases are TGTGCCAGCAGCTTGGTTCGATCCTACGAGCAGTACTTC. Translation: CASSLVRSYEQYF. V usage is TRBV5-6 and J usage is TRBJ2-7; D is unresolved. Trimming left V 0 bases short and J 1 base short, with 5 bases between. The CDR3 is 13 residues long. CDR1 is SGHDT, CDR2 YYEEEE, per germline.

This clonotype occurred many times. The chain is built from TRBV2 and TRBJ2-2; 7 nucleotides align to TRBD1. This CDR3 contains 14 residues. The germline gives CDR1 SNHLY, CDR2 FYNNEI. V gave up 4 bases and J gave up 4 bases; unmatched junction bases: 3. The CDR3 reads CASSGKGATGELFF. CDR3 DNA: TGTGCCAGCAGTGGTAAGGGGGCCACCGGGGAGCTGTTTTTT.

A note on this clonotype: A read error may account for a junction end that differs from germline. DNA of the CDR3: TGTGCCAGTAGTATTCCCGGACTAGCGGGGGACTCTGGGGCCAACGCCCTGACTTTC. It encodes CASSIPGLAGDSGANALTF. This chain links TRBV19 with TRBJ2-6, with 13 bases identical to TRBD2. Germline CDR1 and CDR2: LNHDA and SQIVND (reference sequence). The CDR3 covers 19 residues.

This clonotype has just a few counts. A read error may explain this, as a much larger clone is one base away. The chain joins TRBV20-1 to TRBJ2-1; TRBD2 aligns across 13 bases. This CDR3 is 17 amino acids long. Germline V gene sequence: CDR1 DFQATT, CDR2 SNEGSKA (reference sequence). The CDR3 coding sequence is TGCAGTGCTAGAGGGGGGTTTGGGACTAGCGGGAAGGGTGAGCGGTTCTTC. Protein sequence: CSARGGFGTSGKGERFF.

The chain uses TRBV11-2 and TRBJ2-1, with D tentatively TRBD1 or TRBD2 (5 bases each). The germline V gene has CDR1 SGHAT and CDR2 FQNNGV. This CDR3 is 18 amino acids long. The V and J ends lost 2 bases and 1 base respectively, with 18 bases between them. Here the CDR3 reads CASSLSLGPADSYNEQFF. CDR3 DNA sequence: TGTGCCAGCAGCTTATCTTTGGGACCAGCGGATTCCTACAATGAGCAGTTCTTC.

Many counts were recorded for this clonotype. CDR3 sequence (DNA): TGCGCCAGCAACATGGGGCTAGCGGGACCCACAGATACGCAGTATTTT. Residues: CASNMGLAGPTDTQYF. The chain links TRBV5-1 to TRBJ2-3; TRBD2 matches at 9 bases. This CDR3 has 16 residues. The germline CDR1 and CDR2 sequences are SGHRS and YFSETQ. The junction had 10 bases not matched to a gene; V was cut back by 6 bases and J by 2 bases. Full variable domain (rest looked up from reference TRBV5-1 and TRBJ2-3): KAGVTQTPRYLIKTRGQQVTLSCSPISGHRSVSWYQQTPGQGLQFLFEYFSETQRNKGNFPGRFSGRQFSNSRSEMNVSTLELGDSALYLCASNMGLAGPTDTQYFGPGTRLTVL.

The CDR3 DNA reads as TGTGCCAGCAGTTTCGGGGACACTACTTACGAGCAGTACTTC. Its protein product is CASSFGDTTYEQYF. This chain joins TRBV27 and TRBJ2-7; TRBD1 might be the D (6 bases). The CDR3 is 14 residues long. Germline V CDR1 and CDR2: MNHEY, SMNVEV (reference sequence). V gave up 3 bases and J gave up 4 bases, with 13 bases separating them.

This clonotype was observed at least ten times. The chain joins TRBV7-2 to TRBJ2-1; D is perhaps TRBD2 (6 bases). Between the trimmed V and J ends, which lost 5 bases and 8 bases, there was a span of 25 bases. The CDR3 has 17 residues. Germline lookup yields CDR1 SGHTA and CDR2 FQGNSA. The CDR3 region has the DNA TGTGCCAGCAGCCATTGGCCGGGAGACGGGGTAGCCCATGAGCAGTTCTTC. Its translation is CASSHWPGDGVAHEQFF.

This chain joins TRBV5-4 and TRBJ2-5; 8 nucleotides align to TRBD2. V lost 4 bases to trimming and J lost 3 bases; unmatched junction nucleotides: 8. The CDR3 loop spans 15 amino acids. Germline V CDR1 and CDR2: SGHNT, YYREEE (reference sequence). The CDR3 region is CASSLGLAEEETQYF. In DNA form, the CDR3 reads TGTGCCAGCAGCCTCGGACTAGCTGAGGAAGAGACCCAGTACTTC. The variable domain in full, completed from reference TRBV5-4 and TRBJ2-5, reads ETGVTQSPTHLIKTRGQQVTLRCSSQSGHNTVSWYQQALGQGPQFIFQYYREEENGRGNFPPRFSGLQFPNYSSELNVNALELDDSALYLCASSLGLAEEETQYFGPGTRLLVL.

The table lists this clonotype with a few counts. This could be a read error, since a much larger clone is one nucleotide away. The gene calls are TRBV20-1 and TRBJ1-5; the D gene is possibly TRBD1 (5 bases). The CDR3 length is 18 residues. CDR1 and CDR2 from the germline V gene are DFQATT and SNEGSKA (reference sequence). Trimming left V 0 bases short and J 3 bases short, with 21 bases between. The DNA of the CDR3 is TGCAGTGCTAGAGAGGGGGGACGGGGAACCAAATACAATCAGCCCCAGCATTTT. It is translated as CSAREGGRGTKYNQPQHF.

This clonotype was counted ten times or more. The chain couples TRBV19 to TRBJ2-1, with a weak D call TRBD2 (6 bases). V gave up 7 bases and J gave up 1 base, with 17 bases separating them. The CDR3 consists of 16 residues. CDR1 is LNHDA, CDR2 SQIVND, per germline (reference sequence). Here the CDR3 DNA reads TGTGCCAGTACGGGATCGAGCGGGTGGTCCTACAATGAGCAGTTCTTC. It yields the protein CASTGSSGWSYNEQFF.

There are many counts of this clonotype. CDR3 sequence: CASQRVRGSGNTIYF. The CDR3 DNA reads as TGTGCCAGCCAACGGGTACGGGGTTCTGGAAACACCATATATTTT. The chain links TRBV18 to TRBJ1-3, with unresolved D. V was trimmed by 8 bases and J by 1 base, leaving 15 bases between them. CDR1 and CDR2 (germline): KGHSH, LQKENI. The CDR3 runs 15 residues.

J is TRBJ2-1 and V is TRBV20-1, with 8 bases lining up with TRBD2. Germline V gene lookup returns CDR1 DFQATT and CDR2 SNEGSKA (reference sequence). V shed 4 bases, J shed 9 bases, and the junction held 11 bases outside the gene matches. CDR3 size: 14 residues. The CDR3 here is CSAKTGGRPTEQFF. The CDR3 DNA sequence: TGCAGTGCTAAGACGGGCGGGAGGCCAACTGAGCAGTTCTTC.

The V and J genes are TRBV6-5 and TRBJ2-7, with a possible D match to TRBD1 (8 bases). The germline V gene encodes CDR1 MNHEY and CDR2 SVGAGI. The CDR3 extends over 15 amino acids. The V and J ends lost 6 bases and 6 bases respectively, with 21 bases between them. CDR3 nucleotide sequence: TGTGCCAGCAGCCTTACCACAGGGGGGGTCGGCGAGCAGTACTTC. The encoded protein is CASSLTTGGVGEQYF.

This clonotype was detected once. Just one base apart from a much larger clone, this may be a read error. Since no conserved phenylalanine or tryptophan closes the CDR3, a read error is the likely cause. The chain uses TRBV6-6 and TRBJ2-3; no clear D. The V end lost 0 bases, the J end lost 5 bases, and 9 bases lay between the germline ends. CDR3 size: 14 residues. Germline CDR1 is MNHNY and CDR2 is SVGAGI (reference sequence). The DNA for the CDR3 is TGTGCCAGCAGTTACTCTAGCTCCGGAGATACGCAGTATTCT. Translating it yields CASSYSSSGDTQYS.

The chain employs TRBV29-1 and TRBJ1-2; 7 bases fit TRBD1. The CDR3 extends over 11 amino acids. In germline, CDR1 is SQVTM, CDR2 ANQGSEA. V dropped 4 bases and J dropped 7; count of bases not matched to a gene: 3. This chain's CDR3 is CSVAAGGGYTF. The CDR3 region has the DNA TGCAGCGTTGCGGCAGGGGGTGGCTACACCTTC.

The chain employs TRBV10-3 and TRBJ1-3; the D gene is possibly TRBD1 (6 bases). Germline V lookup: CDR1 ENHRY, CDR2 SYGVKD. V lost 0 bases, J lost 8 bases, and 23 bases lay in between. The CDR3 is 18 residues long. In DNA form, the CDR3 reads TGTGCCATCAGTGAGTCGTCCCCCGGACAGTCAGGTGGCTACACCATATATTTT. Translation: CAISESSPGQSGGYTIYF.

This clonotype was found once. DNA of the CDR3: TGTGCCAGCGAAGGACAGTGGGGCTACACCTTC. This gives the protein CASEGQWGYTF. This chain joins TRBV25-1 and TRBJ1-2, with D maybe TRBD1 (6 bases). This CDR3 contains 11 residues. The germline CDR1 and CDR2 sequences are MGHDK and SYGVNS. V shed 8 bases and J shed 8 bases, with 12 bases lying between them.

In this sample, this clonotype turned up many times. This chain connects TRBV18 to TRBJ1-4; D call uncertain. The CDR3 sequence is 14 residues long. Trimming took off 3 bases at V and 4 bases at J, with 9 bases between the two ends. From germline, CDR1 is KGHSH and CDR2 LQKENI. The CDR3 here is CASSPFSLNEKLFF. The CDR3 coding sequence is TGTGCCAGCTCACCGTTCAGCCTTAATGAAAAACTGTTTTTT.

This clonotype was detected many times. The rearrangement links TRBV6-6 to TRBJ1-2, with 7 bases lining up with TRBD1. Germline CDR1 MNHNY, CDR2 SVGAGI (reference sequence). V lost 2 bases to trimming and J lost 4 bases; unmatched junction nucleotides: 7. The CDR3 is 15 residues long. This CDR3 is CASSYADRRAYGYTF. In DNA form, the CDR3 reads TGTGCCAGCAGTTACGCGGACAGGAGGGCCTATGGCTACACCTTC.